The 16 T cell receptor beta chains reported below all come from one sample, sequenced in a study of blood T cell repertoires in COVID-19. Assay: immunoSEQ multiplex PCR; the TCRdb copy retains only in-frame clones and omits some. The table includes under 45,000 clones, 89% detected once. The sample consisted of peripheral blood. These receptors were taken from a human donor in a cohort sampled during active COVID-19.

The V and J genes are TRBV11-2 and TRBJ2-7, with D tentatively TRBD1 (5 bases). The length of the CDR3 is 16 residues. Germline loops: CDR1 SGHAT, CDR2 FQNNGV. With 0 bases removed from V and 1 base from J, the gap between germline ends came to 13 bases. The CDR3 spells CASSLDRWGRSYEQYF. DNA of the CDR3: TGTGCCAGCAGCTTAGATCGTTGGGGCCGTTCCTACGAGCAGTACTTC.

The chain has TRBV9 and TRBJ1-1; D perhaps matches TRBD1 (6 bases). Germline loops: CDR1 SGDLS, CDR2 YYNGEE. This CDR3 is 13 amino acids long. V dropped 4 bases and J dropped 2 bases, with 9 bases sitting between them. The CDR3 DNA reads TGTGCCAGCAGCTTACAGGGTAACACTGAAGCTTTCTTT. Its translation: CASSLQGNTEAFF.

This clone is a singleton in its sample. The chain joins TRBV7-8 to TRBJ1-3; the match to TRBD1 covers 7 bases. V shed 5 bases, J shed 0 bases, and the junction held 7 bases outside the gene matches. This CDR3 contains 16 residues. Per the germline V gene, CDR1 is SGHVS and CDR2 is FQNEAQ. CDR3 DNA sequence: TGTGCCAGCAGCGGTGACAGGGACCCCTCTGGAAACACCATATATTTT. This encodes CASSGDRDPSGNTIYF. Full variable domain (missing parts from reference TRBV7-8 and TRBJ1-3): GAGVSQSPRYKVAKRGQDVALRCDPISGHVSLFWYQQALGQGPEFLTYFQNEAQLDKSGLPSDRFFAERPEGSVSTLKIQRTQQEDSAVYLCASSGDRDPSGNTIYFGEGSWLTVV.

This chain connects TRBV12-3 or TRBV12-4 to TRBJ2-7, with D uncertain. V was pared by 2 bases and J by 5 bases, with 10 bases between. CDR3 length: 13 amino acids. The CDR3 loop reads CASSLLEADEQYF. The DNA for the CDR3 is TGTGCCAGCAGTTTACTTGAGGCCGACGAGCAGTACTTC.

The rearrangement uses TRBV11-2 and TRBJ2-6; TRBD1 might be the D (6 bases). V shed 6 bases and J shed 2 bases, with 17 bases lying between them. CDR1 is SGHAT and CDR2 is FQNNGV in the germline V gene. CDR3 length: 17 residues. The CDR3 bases are TGTGCCAGCAGGCTCACAGGGTTTGACACTGGGGCCAACGTCCTGACTTTC. Translated, it gives CASRLTGFDTGANVLTF. Full variable domain (outside the CDR3, taken from reference TRBV11-2 and TRBJ2-6): EAGVAQSPRYKIIEKRQSVAFWCNPISGHATLYWYQQILGQGPKLLIQFQNNGVVDDSQLPKDRFSAERLKGVDSTLKIQPAKLEDSAVYLCASRLTGFDTGANVLTFGAGSRLTVL.

The V and J genes are TRBV27 and TRBJ1-2; D might be TRBD1 (6 bases). Per the germline V gene, CDR1 is MNHEY and CDR2 is SMNVEV (reference sequence). The ends were cut back, 5 bases at V and 4 bases at J, with 23 bases in the middle. The CDR3 length is 17 residues. This chain's CDR3 is CASSPNTPAGGSYGYTF. For the CDR3, the DNA is TGTGCCAGCAGTCCCAACACGCCAGCGGGGGGCAGCTATGGCTACACCTTC.

The J gene is TRBJ1-2, the V gene TRBV6-5; 10 nucleotides align to TRBD1. After removal of 5 bases from V and 8 bases from J, the junction contained 5 bases not matched to a gene. This CDR3 region has 13 residues. Germline V lookup: CDR1 MNHEY, CDR2 SVGAGI. The chain's CDR3 is CASSTGQGVGYTF. CDR3 nucleotides: TGTGCCAGCAGTACCGGACAGGGGGTGGGCTACACCTTC.

The V call is TRBV7-2, the J call TRBJ1-6; D might be TRBD1 (6 bases). Trimming took 2 bases from V and 8 from J, leaving 16 bases between them. From germline, CDR1 is SGHTA and CDR2 FQGNSA. The CDR3 has 16 amino acids. CDR3 nucleotide sequence: TGTGCCAGCAGCTTAACCTACAGGGCAGGAGATTCACCCCTCCACTTT. Translating it yields CASSLTYRAGDSPLHF. The variable domain in full, with the rest retrieved from reference TRBV7-2 and TRBJ1-6, is GAGVSQSPSNKVTEKGKDVELRCDPISGHTALYWYRQSLGQGLEFLIYFQGNSAPDKSGLPSDRFSAERTGGSVSTLTIQRTQQEDSAVYLCASSLTYRAGDSPLHFGNGTRLTVT.

The CDR3 reads CASRGIDREQLKYGYTF. The CDR3 DNA reads as TGTGCCAGCAGGGGGATCGACAGGGAACAACTCAAATATGGCTACACCTTC. The chain links TRBV25-1 to TRBJ1-2; 7 nucleotides align to TRBD1. With V trimmed by 6 bases and J by 5 bases, 18 bases remained unmatched. The germline gives CDR1 MGHDK, CDR2 SYGVNS. The CDR3 contains 17 residues.

The chain couples TRBV21-1 to TRBJ1-1; the table gives TRBD1 as D, unverified against the DNA. TRBV21-1 is listed as a pseudogene. The CDR3 runs 14 residues. CDR3 in DNA: TGTGCCAGCAGCCGCCGGGACACACTCACTGAAGCTTTCTTT. Amino acids: CASSRRDTLTEAFF.

The table lists this clone with a count of one. The V gene is TRBV6-6, the J gene TRBJ1-1; D possibly corresponds to TRBD1 (6 bases). Germline CDR1 MNHNY, CDR2 SVGAGI (reference sequence). This CDR3 has 14 residues. Trimming stripped 6 bases from V and 4 bases from J, with 15 bases between. The CDR3 reads CASRPTGSGTEAFF. The DNA of the CDR3 is TGTGCCAGCAGGCCTACAGGGTCAGGCACTGAAGCTTTCTTT.

The chain couples TRBV10-2 to TRBJ1-1; 7 bases agree with TRBD1. The germline CDR1 and CDR2 sequences are WSHSY and SAAADI. The V gene end was trimmed by 7 bases and the J gene end by 1 base; junction bases not matched to a gene: 6. The CDR3 covers 14 residues. For the CDR3, the DNA is TGCGCCAGCAAGTGGGGGACAGAGAACACTGAAGCTTTCTTT. Translating gives CASKWGTENTEAFF.

CDR3 sequence (DNA): TGTGCCAGCAGTTTATTCCTACAGGGGAGCGACGAGCAGTACTTC. Protein product: CASSLFLQGSDEQYF. The J gene is TRBJ2-7, the V gene TRBV28; TRBD1 aligns across 7 bases. With V trimmed by 1 base and J by 5 bases, 8 bases remained unmatched. Per germline, CDR1 MDHEN and CDR2 SYDVKM. This CDR3 region has 15 residues. Complete variable domain (other parts from reference TRBV28 and TRBJ2-7): DVKVTQSSRYLVKRTGEKVFLECVQDMDHENMFWYRQDPGLGLRLIYFSYDVKMKEKGDIPEGYSVSREKKERFSLILESASTNQTSMYLCASSLFLQGSDEQYFGPGTRLTVT.

V and J are TRBV7-2 and TRBJ2-7, with D possibly TRBD1 on 5 matching bases. Germline loops: CDR1 SGHTA, CDR2 FQGNSA. The V end was cut by 5 bases, the J end by 0 bases, with 8 bases between. CDR3 length: 13 residues. This CDR3 reads CASSGHNSYEQYF. The CDR3 DNA is TGTGCCAGCAGCGGACACAACTCCTACGAGCAGTACTTC.

This clone was found once. The J gene is TRBJ1-1, the V gene TRBV6-5; D is unresolved. Between the trimmed V and J ends, which lost 5 bases and 3 bases, there was a span of 16 bases. The CDR3 sequence is 15 residues long. The germline CDR1 and CDR2 sequences are MNHEY and SVGAGI. The CDR3 sequence: CASSPAGGLDTEAFF. Here the CDR3 DNA reads TGTGCCAGCAGTCCCGCGGGAGGGTTGGACACTGAAGCTTTCTTT.

The chain combines TRBV11-2 with TRBJ2-7, with D perhaps TRBD1 (5 bases). V was trimmed by 5 bases and J by 3 bases, leaving 14 bases between them. Per germline, CDR1 SGHAT and CDR2 FQNNGV. The CDR3 contains 14 residues. CDR3 in DNA: TGTGCCAGCAGCGCCTACAGGAGCCTCTACGAGCAGTACTTC. It is translated as CASSAYRSLYEQYF.